This T cell receptor beta chain is from a study of T cells in Graves' hyperthyroidism and ophthalmopathy. CDR3 length: 16 amino acids. Germline values: CDR1 MDHEN, CDR2 SYDVKM. Trimming removed 3 bases from V and 5 bases from J, with 20 bases in between. This clonotype has a count of ten or more. RNA transcripts were the template for amplifying TCR beta CDR3 regions. First-round RT-PCR targeting the TCR CDR3 was performed with the HTBI primer set. TCRdb redid the calling of the multiplex PCR reads with MiXCR, one entry per CDR3 protein. In the table there are about 260,000 distinct CDR3 sequences, roughly 15% of which are singletons.

This clonotype originated in a woman aged 18-35 years with Graves' ophthalmopathy. This chain joins TRBV28 and TRBJ2-7, with D possibly called TRBD1 or TRBD2 (6 bases each). The material sequenced was blood. CDR3 sequence reads: CASSFPSEGGGHEQYF. The CDR3 bases are TGTGCCAGCAGTTTCCCCTCTGAGGGGGGCGGCCACGAGCAGTACTTC.